This T cell receptor beta chain was observed in a study of T cells in Graves' hyperthyroidism and ophthalmopathy. Study results and limitations: Ophthalmopathy onset followed model prediction by a median roughly 6 months.

V lost 5 bases and J 8 bases, leaving 7 bases between the germline ends. Germline loops: CDR1 MNHNS, CDR2 SASEGT. CDR3 size: 11 residues. Using RNA transcripts as the source, TCR beta CDR3 regions were amplified. HTBI primers were the set used in a first-round RT-PCR of the TCR CDR3. TCRdb re-derived calls from the multiplex PCR reads in MiXCR, one entry per CDR3 protein. The sample shows approximately 600,000 distinct CDR3 sequences, 20% of them seen only once. This clonotype was observed a few times. Its antigen is still unknown. The sequence was obtained from a man aged 30 to 45 with Graves' ophthalmopathy. The V gene is TRBV6-1, the J gene TRBJ2-1, with D maybe TRBD2 (5 bases). The sequenced sample was blood. The CDR3 DNA reads TGTGCCAGCAGTAATAGCGATGAGCAGTTCTTC. Translating it yields CASSNSDEQFF.